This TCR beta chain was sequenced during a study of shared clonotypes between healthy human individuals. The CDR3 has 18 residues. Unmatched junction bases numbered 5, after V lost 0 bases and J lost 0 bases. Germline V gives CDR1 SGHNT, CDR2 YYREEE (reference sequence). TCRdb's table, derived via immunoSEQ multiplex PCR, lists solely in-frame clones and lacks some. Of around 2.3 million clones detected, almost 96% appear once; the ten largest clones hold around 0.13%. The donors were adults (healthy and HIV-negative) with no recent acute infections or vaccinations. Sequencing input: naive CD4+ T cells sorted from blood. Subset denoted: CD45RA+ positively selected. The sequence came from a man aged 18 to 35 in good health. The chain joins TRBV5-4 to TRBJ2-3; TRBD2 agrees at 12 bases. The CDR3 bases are TGTGCCAGCAGCTTGGTGACTAGCGGGGGCCGAAGCACAGATACGCAGTATTTT. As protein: CASSLVTSGGRSTDTQYF.